The 6 T cell receptor beta chains listed next were all sequenced from one sample in a study of type 1 regulatory T cells. Study observations and caveats: Compared with non-Tr1 cells, Tr1 cells showed a narrower TCR repertoire.

Which antigens these TCRs recognize remains unknown. From the reads, TCRdb called clonotypes with MiXCR, one entry per CDR3 protein. This repertoire shows around 64,000 distinct CDR3 sequences, about 20% found once; its top ten account for less than 10%. The sample taken for sequencing was cultured type 1 regulatory T (Tr1) cells, either the whole culture or a sorted fraction (not recorded which). The receptors were sampled from a human donor in good health.

This clonotype was detected only a few times. The chain has TRBV9 and TRBJ1-1, with D unclear. Germline CDR1 reads SGDLS; CDR2 reads YYNGEE. The CDR3 is 13 residues long. The V end was cut by 2 bases, the J end by 1 base, with 6 bases between. The CDR3 region is CASSVMGNTEAFF. The DNA of the CDR3 is TGTGCCAGCAGCGTTATGGGGAACACTGAAGCTTTCTTT. Using reference TRBV9 and TRBJ1-1 for the parts outside the CDR3, the full variable domain is DSGVTQTPKHLITATGQRVTLRCSPRSGDLSVYWYQQSLDQGLQFLIQYYNGEERAKGNILERFSAQQFPDLHSELNLSSLELGDSALYFCASSVMGNTEAFFGQGTRLTVV.

This chain links TRBV3-1 with TRBJ1-4, with D unresolved. V lost 2 bases and J 4 bases, leaving 17 bases between the germline ends. This CDR3 is built from 17 residues. CDR1 and CDR2 (germline): LGHDT, YNNKEL (reference sequence). The CDR3 protein is CASSQFLSRNHNEKLFF. CDR3 coding DNA: TGTGCCAGCAGCCAATTCCTGTCGAGGAACCATAATGAAAAACTGTTTTTT.

The chain combines TRBV10-3 with TRBJ2-5; TRBD2 matches 13 bases. Looked up from germline, CDR1 is ENHRY and CDR2 is SYGVKD. V trimming: 2 bases; J trimming: 6 bases; junction bases outside the gene matches: 3. The CDR3 extends over 15 amino acids. CDR3 protein: CAISEGTSGIKTQYF. The DNA of the CDR3 is TGTGCCATCAGTGAGGGGACTAGCGGGATTAAGACCCAGTACTTC.

This clonotype occurred a few times. The rearrangement links TRBV6-6 to TRBJ2-5; 9 nucleotides align to TRBD2. The CDR3 consists of 14 residues. Germline V CDR1 and CDR2: MNHNY, SVGAGI (reference sequence). J was trimmed by 5 bases and V by 5 bases; bases with no gene match: 6. CDR3 amino acids: CASSNSGRGETQYF. The CDR3 DNA follows: TGTGCCAGCAGTAATAGCGGGAGAGGCGAGACCCAGTACTTC.

The chain is built from TRBV5-1 and TRBJ2-2; 9 nucleotides align to TRBD2. This CDR3 comprises 15 residues. V shed 5 bases, J shed 7 bases, and the junction held 9 bases outside the gene matches. CDR1 and CDR2 (germline): SGHRS, YFSETQ. CDR3 amino acids: CASSFLAGHDGELFF. Written as DNA, the CDR3 is TGCGCCAGCAGTTTCCTAGCGGGACATGACGGGGAGCTGTTTTTT.

This chain links TRBV4-2 with TRBJ2-1, with 11 bases lining up with TRBD2. The V gene's germline CDR1 is LGHNA and CDR2 YNFKEQ. CDR3 length: 16 residues. Trimming removed 5 bases from V and 6 bases from J; junction bases left unmatched: 9. The CDR3 region has the DNA TGTGCCAGCAGCGGACCCGGACTAGCGGGCCTCAATGAGCAGTTCTTC. The encoded protein is CASSGPGLAGLNEQFF.